Below, 17 T cell receptor beta chains from the same sample are listed, as sequenced in a study of vaccination and CD4 T cells after COVID-19 (dated by TCRdb to between 2020 and 2023). This specimen's treatment or condition label, interpreted: roughly nine-day PBMC culture with coronavirus spike peptide pools or control peptides (ViraFEST assay). CD4+ T cells from unexposed donors were collected before the COVID-19 pandemic (2011-2018). Antigens for these TCRs are unknown. Receptor amplification or capture employed PCR. Sequencing relied on an Illumina iSeq 100. DNA from cultured CD4+ T cells was subjected to TCR sequencing with the Oncomine TCR Beta short-read assay at the Johns Hopkins FTIC core. The public reads were run again by TCRdb, first through fastp at Q25 and then through MiXCR, and only productive beta chains were kept. For every CDR3 protein sequence, its rows merge into one entry that carries the most common genes and DNA. In all, the sample holds approximately 9,300 distinct CDR3 sequences, and approximately 60% of those were seen once. Over 20% of the sample belongs to the ten largest clones.

Specimen: CD4+ T cells from blood, cultured in vitro. These receptors all come from a human donor in good health.

There are a few counts of this clonotype. The rearrangement uses TRBV20-1 and TRBJ1-2; 9 positions agree with TRBD1. The junction had 6 bases not matched to a gene; V was cut back by 5 bases and J by 5 bases. The CDR3 runs 13 residues. The germline V gene encodes CDR1 DFQATT and CDR2 SNEGSKA (reference sequence). The CDR3 DNA is TGCAGTGCTTACAGGGGGCAAGGGTATGGCTACACCTTC. It specifies CSAYRGQGYGYTF.

The rearrangement links TRBV24-1 to TRBJ2-3, with D tentatively TRBD1 (6 bases). V was trimmed by 4 bases and J by 3 bases, leaving 16 bases between them. Germline V gene sequence: CDR1 KGHDR, CDR2 SFDVKD. There are 16 residues in the CDR3. CDR3 sequence (DNA): TGTGCCACCAGTGACTTACAGGGAAGAGGGACAGATACGCAGTATTTT. Its protein product is CATSDLQGRGTDTQYF.

V usage is TRBV12-3 or TRBV12-4 and J usage is TRBJ1-5; D not certain. V lost 3 bases and J lost 3, with 12 bases in between. This CDR3 is 15 amino acids long. CDR3 protein: CASSFGVGFNQPQHF. In DNA form, the CDR3 reads TGTGCCAGCAGTTTTGGCGTTGGTTTCAATCAGCCCCAGCATTTT.

V gene TRBV12-3 or TRBV12-4 combines with J gene TRBJ1-2, with D possibly matching TRBD1 (5 bases). The CDR3 runs to 11 residues. Trimming pared 5 bases from V and 7 bases from J, leaving 8 bases between. As DNA, the CDR3 is TGTGCCAGCAGTGAGGGACGTGGCTACACCTTC. It specifies CASSEGRGYTF.

The rearrangement joins TRBV30 to TRBJ1-2; no reliable D call. There are 12 residues in the CDR3. Trimming pared 0 bases from V and 9 bases from J, leaving 11 bases between. Germline lookup yields CDR1 GTSNPN and CDR2 SVGIG (reference sequence). CDR3 DNA: TGTGCCTGGAGTGTTCCTGGGAGGCGCTACACCTTC. The encoded protein is CAWSVPGRRYTF.

The chain joins TRBV4-1 to TRBJ2-1; TRBD2 matches 9 bases. This CDR3 is 17 amino acids long. V shed 4 bases, J shed 6 bases, and the junction held 13 bases outside the gene matches. Per germline, CDR1 MGHRA and CDR2 YSYEKL. The CDR3 is CASSRGGLAALGNEQFF. CDR3 nucleotide sequence: TGCGCCAGCAGCCGGGGGGGACTAGCAGCACTGGGCAATGAGCAGTTCTTC.

The rearrangement links TRBV11-2 to TRBJ2-5, with TRBD2 matching over 8 bases. The V gene's germline CDR1 is SGHAT and CDR2 FQNNGV. V gave up 5 bases and J gave up 2 bases; unmatched junction bases: 10. This CDR3 is 16 amino acids long. CDR3 region: CASSPRGDLGQETQYF. CDR3 DNA sequence: TGTGCCAGCAGCCCGCGGGGGGACCTGGGGCAAGAGACCCAGTACTTC.

The chain couples TRBV20-1 to TRBJ2-3; 7 nucleotides align to TRBD2. V gave up 4 bases and J gave up 1 base; unmatched junction bases: 14. This CDR3 has 17 residues. Germline CDR1 DFQATT, CDR2 SNEGSKA (reference sequence). This CDR3 reads CSAIPLAGEIRTDTQYF. In nucleotides, the CDR3 is TGCAGTGCTATCCCATTAGCGGGTGAAATCCGCACAGATACGCAGTATTTT.

This clonotype was counted between two and nine times. J is TRBJ2-1 and V is TRBV2; D is unresolved. The CDR3 loop spans 13 amino acids. Trimming left V 2 bases short and J 6 bases short, with 8 bases between. Per the germline V gene, CDR1 is SNHLY and CDR2 is FYNNEI. The CDR3 DNA sequence: TGTGCCAGCAGTGAACGGTCAGTCAATGAGCAGTTCTTC. This sequence encodes CASSERSVNEQFF.

The V and J genes are TRBV24-1 and TRBJ2-2; TRBD1 or TRBD2 may be the D gene (7 bases each). CDR3 length: 16 residues. Germline CDR1 and CDR2: KGHDR and SFDVKD. The V gene lost 0 bases and the J gene lost 5 bases, with 12 bases spanning the gap. This chain's CDR3 is CATSDLQGGETGELFF. CDR3 bases: TGTGCCACCAGTGATTTGCAGGGGGGGGAGACCGGGGAGCTGTTTTTT.

This rearrangement joins TRBV20-1 to TRBJ1-5; D gene uncertain. V lost 4 bases and J lost 7, with 11 bases in between. CDR3 size: 12 residues. The germline V gene encodes CDR1 DFQATT and CDR2 SNEGSKA (reference sequence). The CDR3 here is CSAIHSEQPQHF. DNA for the CDR3: TGCAGTGCTATACACTCCGAGCAGCCCCAGCATTTT.

This chain uses TRBV7-2 with TRBJ1-1; D perhaps matches TRBD1 (5 bases). Trimming shortened V by 1 base and J by 4 bases, and 10 bases separated the two germline ends. The CDR3 totals 14 residues. Germline V gene data show CDR1 as SGHTA and CDR2 as FQGNSA. The CDR3 protein is CASSLVSGTTEAFF. Written as DNA, the CDR3 is TGTGCCAGCAGCTTAGTATCAGGGACCACTGAAGCTTTCTTT. The variable domain in full, with the rest retrieved from reference TRBV7-2 and TRBJ1-1, is GAGVSQSPSNKVTEKGKDVELRCDPISGHTALYWYRQSLGQGLEFLIYFQGNSAPDKSGLPSDRFSAERTGGSVSTLTIQRTQQEDSAVYLCASSLVSGTTEAFFGQGTRLTVV.

The DNA of the CDR3 is TGTGCCAGCAGTCCATCCGGGGAGCTGTTTTTT. Protein: CASSPSGELFF. V gene TRBV28 combines with J gene TRBJ2-2, with D unclear. CDR1 is MDHEN and CDR2 is SYDVKM in the germline V gene. This CDR3 spans 11 amino acids. Trimming pared 5 bases from V and 6 bases from J, leaving 4 bases between.

This chain uses TRBV10-1 with TRBJ1-1, with TRBD1 as a possible D gene (6 bases). Trimming shortened V by 2 bases and J by 5 bases, and 9 bases separated the two germline ends. This CDR3 contains 13 residues. Germline V CDR1 and CDR2: WNHNN, SYGVQD (reference sequence). CDR3 residues: CASSERGLTEAFF. DNA for the CDR3: TGCGCCAGCAGTGAGCGGGGGCTAACTGAAGCTTTCTTT.

This chain joins TRBV20-1 and TRBJ1-5; TRBD1 is a possible D gene (5 bases). This CDR3 has 14 residues. Looked up from germline, CDR1 is DFQATT and CDR2 is SNEGSKA (reference sequence). The ends were cut back, 5 bases at V and 7 bases at J, with 18 bases in the middle. DNA for the CDR3: TGCAGTGCTTTTTCGGGCAGGGCGGGCCAGCCCCAGCATTTT. It encodes CSAFSGRAGQPQHF.

In its sample, this clonotype was seen once. The chain couples TRBV7-6 to TRBJ2-2; 7 bases map to TRBD1. The CDR3 extends over 18 amino acids. Germline V gene sequence: CDR1 SGHVS, CDR2 FNYEAQ. V gave up 1 base and J gave up 0 bases; unmatched junction bases: 8. In nucleotides, the CDR3 is TGTGCCAGCAGCTTAGTTGTCGTGGGACAGACGAACACCGGGGAGCTGTTTTTT. As protein: CASSLVVVGQTNTGELFF.

The chain carries TRBV6-1 and TRBJ2-7; 12 bases fit TRBD2. Per the germline V gene, CDR1 is MNHNS and CDR2 is SASEGT. The CDR3 is 15 amino acids. V shed 8 bases and J 2 bases; nucleotides not matched to a gene: 7. The CDR3 is CASRTSGTLTYEQYF. CDR3 sequence (DNA): TGTGCCAGCCGGACTAGCGGGACTCTAACCTACGAGCAGTACTTC.